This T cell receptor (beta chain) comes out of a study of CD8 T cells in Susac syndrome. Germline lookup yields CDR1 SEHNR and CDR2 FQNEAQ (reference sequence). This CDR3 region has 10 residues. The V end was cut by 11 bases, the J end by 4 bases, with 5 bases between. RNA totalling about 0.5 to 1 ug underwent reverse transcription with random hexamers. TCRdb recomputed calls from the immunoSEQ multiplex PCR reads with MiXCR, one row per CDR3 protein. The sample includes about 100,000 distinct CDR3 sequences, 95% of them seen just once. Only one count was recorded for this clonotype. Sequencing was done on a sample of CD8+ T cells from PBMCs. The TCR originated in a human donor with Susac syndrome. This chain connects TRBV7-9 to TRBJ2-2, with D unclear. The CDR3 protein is CAGSTGELFF. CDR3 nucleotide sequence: TGTGCCGGATCCACCGGGGAGCTGTTTTTT.